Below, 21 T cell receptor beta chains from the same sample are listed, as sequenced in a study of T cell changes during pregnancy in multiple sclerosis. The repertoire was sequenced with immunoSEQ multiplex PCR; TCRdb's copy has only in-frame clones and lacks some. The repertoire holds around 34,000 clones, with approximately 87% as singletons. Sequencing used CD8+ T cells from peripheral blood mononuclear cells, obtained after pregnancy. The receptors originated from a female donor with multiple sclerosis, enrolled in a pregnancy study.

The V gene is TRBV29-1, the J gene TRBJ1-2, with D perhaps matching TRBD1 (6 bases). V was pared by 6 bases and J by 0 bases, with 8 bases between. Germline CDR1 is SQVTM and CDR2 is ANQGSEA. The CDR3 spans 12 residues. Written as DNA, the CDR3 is TGCAGCGTCCAGGGGTCTAACTATGGCTACACCTTC. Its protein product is CSVQGSNYGYTF.

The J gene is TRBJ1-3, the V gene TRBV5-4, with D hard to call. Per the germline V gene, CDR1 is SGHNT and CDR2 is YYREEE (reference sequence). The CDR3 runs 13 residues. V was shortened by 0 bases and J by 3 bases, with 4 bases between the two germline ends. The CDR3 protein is CASSLGSGNTIYF. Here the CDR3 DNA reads TGTGCCAGCAGCTTGGGGAGTGGAAACACCATATATTTT.

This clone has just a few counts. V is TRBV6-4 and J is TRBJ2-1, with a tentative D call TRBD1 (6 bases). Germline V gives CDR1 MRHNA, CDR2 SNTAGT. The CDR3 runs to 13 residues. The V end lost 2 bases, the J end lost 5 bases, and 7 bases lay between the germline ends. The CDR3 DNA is TGTGCCAGCAGTGACAGGGACAACAATGAGCAGTTCTTC. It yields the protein CASSDRDNNEQFF.

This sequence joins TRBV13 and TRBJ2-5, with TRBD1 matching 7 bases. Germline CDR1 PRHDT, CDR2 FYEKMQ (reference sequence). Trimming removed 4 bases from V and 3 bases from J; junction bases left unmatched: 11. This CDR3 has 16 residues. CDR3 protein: CASSSPDGTEKETQYF. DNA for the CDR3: TGTGCCAGCAGCTCGCCCGACGGGACAGAAAAAGAGACCCAGTACTTC.

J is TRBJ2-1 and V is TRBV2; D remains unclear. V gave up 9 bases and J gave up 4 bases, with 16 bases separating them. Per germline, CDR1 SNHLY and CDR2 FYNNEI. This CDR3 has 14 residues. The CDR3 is CARSGKSPYNEQFF. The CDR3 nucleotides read TGTGCCAGGTCAGGCAAATCGCCTTACAATGAGCAGTTCTTC.

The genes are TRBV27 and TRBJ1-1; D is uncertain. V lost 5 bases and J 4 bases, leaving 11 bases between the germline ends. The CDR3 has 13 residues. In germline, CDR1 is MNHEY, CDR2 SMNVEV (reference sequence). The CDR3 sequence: CASSTDEVTEAFF. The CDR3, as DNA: TGTGCCAGCAGTACCGACGAGGTCACTGAAGCTTTCTTT.

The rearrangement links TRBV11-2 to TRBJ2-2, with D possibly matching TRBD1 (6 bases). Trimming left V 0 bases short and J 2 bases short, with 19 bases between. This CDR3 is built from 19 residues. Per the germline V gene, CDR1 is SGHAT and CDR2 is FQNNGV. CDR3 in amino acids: CASSLDLGAPVLNTGELFF. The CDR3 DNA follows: TGTGCCAGCAGCTTAGATTTGGGGGCCCCTGTCCTAAACACCGGGGAGCTGTTTTTT.

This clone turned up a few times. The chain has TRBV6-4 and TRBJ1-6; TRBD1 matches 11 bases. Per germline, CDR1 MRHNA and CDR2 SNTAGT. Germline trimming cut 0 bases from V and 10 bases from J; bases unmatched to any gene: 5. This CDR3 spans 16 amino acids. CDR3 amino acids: CASSDSSGTGGSPLHF. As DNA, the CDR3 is TGTGCCAGCAGTGACTCGAGCGGGACAGGGGGATCACCCCTCCACTTT.

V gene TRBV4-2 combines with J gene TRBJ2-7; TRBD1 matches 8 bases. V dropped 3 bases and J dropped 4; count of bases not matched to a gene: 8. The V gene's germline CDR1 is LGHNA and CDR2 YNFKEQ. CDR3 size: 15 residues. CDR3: CASSHQTGAGYEQYF. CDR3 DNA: TGTGCCAGCAGCCACCAGACAGGGGCCGGGTACGAGCAGTACTTC.

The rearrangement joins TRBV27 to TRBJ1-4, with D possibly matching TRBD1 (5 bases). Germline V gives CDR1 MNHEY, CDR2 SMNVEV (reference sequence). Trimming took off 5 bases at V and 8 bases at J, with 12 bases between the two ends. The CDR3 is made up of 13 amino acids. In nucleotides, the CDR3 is TGTGCCAGCAGTCCCGCGGGGCTGGAAAAACTGTTTTTT. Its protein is CASSPAGLEKLFF.

The CDR3 DNA reads TGTGCCAGCAGTTCACCCGGGACAGGGGGTGTACCCCTCCACTTT. It codes for CASSSPGTGGVPLHF. This chain uses TRBV6-4 with TRBJ1-6; 11 bases map to TRBD1. Germline V CDR1 and CDR2: MRHNA, SNTAGT. This CDR3 has 15 amino acids. The V gene end was trimmed by 5 bases and the J gene end by 12 bases; junction bases not matched to a gene: 9.

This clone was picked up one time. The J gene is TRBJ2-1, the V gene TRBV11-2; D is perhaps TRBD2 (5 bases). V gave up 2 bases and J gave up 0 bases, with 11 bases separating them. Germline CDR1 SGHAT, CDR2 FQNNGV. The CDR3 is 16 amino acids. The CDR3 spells CASSLSPAASYNEQFF. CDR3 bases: TGTGCCAGCAGCTTAAGTCCAGCGGCCTCCTACAATGAGCAGTTCTTC.

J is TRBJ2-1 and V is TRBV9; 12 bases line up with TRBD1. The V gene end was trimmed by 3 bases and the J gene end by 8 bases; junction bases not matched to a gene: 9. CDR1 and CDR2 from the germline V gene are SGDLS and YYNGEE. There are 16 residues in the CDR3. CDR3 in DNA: TGTGCCAGCAGCGCCAGGGGGGACAGGGGGCAGCATGAGCAGTTCTTC. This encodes CASSARGDRGQHEQFF.

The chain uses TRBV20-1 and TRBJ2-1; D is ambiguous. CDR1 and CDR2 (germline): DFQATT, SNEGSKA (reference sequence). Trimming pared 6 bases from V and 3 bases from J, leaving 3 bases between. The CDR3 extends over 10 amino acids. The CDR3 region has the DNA TGCAGTGCCCTCTACAATGAGCAGTTCTTC. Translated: CSALYNEQFF.

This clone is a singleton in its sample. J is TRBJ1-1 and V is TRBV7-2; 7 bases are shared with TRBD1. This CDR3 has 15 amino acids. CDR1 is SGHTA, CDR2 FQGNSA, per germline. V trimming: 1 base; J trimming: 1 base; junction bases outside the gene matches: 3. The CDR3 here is CASSLGQGTNTEAFF. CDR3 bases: TGTGCCAGCAGCTTAGGACAGGGAACGAACACTGAAGCTTTCTTT.

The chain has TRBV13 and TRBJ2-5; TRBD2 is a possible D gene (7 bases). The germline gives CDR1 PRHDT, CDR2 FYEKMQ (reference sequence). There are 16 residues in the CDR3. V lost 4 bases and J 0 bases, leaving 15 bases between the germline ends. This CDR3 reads CASSSLGGAHQETQYF. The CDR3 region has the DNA TGTGCCAGCAGCTCGCTGGGGGGGGCCCACCAAGAGACCCAGTACTTC.

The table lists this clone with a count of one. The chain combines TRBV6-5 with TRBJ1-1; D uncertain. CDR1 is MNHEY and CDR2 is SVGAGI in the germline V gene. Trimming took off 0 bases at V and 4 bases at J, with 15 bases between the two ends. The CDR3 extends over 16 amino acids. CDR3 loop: CASSYSPSVGGTEAFF. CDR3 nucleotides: TGTGCCAGCAGTTACTCTCCGTCCGTCGGAGGCACTGAAGCTTTCTTT.

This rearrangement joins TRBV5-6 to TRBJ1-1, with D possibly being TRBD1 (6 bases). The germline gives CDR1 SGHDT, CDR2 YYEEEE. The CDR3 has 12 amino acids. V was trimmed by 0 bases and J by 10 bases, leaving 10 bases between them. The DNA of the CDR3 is TGTGCCAGCAGCTTGGGGCGGGGGGCAGCTTTCTTT. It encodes CASSLGRGAAFF.

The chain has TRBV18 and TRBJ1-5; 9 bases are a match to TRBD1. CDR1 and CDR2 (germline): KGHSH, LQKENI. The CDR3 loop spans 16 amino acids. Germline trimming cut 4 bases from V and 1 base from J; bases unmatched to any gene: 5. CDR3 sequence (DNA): TGTGCCAGCTCACTAGGGGACAGGGTAAGCAATCAGCCCCAGCATTTT. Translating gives CASSLGDRVSNQPQHF.

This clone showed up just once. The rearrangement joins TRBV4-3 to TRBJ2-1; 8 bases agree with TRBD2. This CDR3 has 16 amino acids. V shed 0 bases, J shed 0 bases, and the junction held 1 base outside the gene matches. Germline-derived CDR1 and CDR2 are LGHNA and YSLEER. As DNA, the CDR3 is TGCGCCAGCAGCCAAGAGGCGGGGGGCTCCTACAATGAGCAGTTCTTC. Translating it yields CASSQEAGGSYNEQFF.

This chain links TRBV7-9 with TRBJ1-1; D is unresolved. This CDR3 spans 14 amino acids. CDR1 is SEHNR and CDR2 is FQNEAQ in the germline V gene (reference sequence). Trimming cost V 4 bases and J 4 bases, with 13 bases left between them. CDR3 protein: CASSSEVGGTEAFF. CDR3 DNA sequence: TGTGCCAGCAGCTCTGAAGTGGGAGGCACTGAAGCTTTCTTT.